This section outlines one TCR beta chain sequence together with its context. Libraries were prepared by immunoSEQ multiplex PCR; TCRdb keeps only in-frame clonotypes and omits some of them. Found here are around 18,000 clones, roughly 89% of them singletons; the top ten hold about 12%. These data come from a study of blood T cell repertoires in COVID-19. This CDR3 has 14 amino acids. Germline V lookup: CDR1 PRHDT, CDR2 FYEKMQ (reference sequence). The ends were cut back, 4 bases at V and 1 base at J, with 11 bases in the middle. The chain joins TRBV13 to TRBJ2-7; maybe TRBD2 (6 bases). The source of this sequence is a man aged 55-75 years with active COVID-19. Material for sequencing was peripheral blood. CDR3 region: CASSSRRGSYEQYF. CDR3 coding DNA: TGTGCCAGCAGCTCGAGACGGGGGTCCTACGAGCAGTACTTC.